The sequence of this T cell receptor (beta chain) was determined in a study of T-cell memory formation after mild COVID-19 (dated by TCRdb to about 2021). Study-wide context: Most TCR sequence clusters were specific to one of the two donors. In a couple of donors, T-cell clones that expanded and contracted after mild COVID-19 were tracked by sequencing TCRalpha and TCRbeta repertoires over time. Two young, previously healthy adult volunteers, one female and one male, were included in the cohort. On the study overall, not on this receptor specifically: Only two mild cases were covered by the study, and larger cohorts that include severe cases with pre-infection samples were considered necessary. SARS-CoV-2 specificity of the second-wave clones peaking on day 37 was not confirmed. Contracting CD4+ clones were found mainly in CM and EM memory subsets, while CD8+ clones were enriched in EMRA. Some responding clones were detected in pre-infection memory, which suggested that pre-existing cross-reactive memory T cells had joined the SARS-CoV-2 response. Clones that contracted from day 15 to 85 showed balanced CD4/CD8 phenotypes, whereas a second wave of clones that expanded from day 15 to 37 leaned towards CD4+.

Ficoll-Paque density gradient centrifugation was used to isolate PBMCs. Instrument on record: Illumina NovaSeq 6000. cDNA libraries for TCRalpha and TCRbeta were prepared by 5'RACE using constant-segment primers, with sample barcodes and unique molecular identifiers added. Trizol reagent was used to extract RNA from every sample. The libraries were amplified in two PCR steps, and the second step added a second sample barcode and Illumina TruSeq adapters. The libraries were sequenced on an Illumina NovaSeq using 2 x 150 bp paired-end reads. In the original analysis: The reads were demultiplexed and collapsed into UMI-guided consensus sequences using migec v1.2.7. Using mixcr v2.1.11, UMI consensuses were aligned to TRA and TRB V and J templates and then assembled into clonotypes. A clonotype was counted as expanded or contracted only if both edgeR and NoisET called the change significant, with noise models trained on biological replicates. For edgeR calls, the cutoffs were a false discovery rate-adjusted p below 0.01 and a log2 fold-change threshold of 1. As an exploratory analysis of dynamics, PCA with hierarchical clustering was applied to max-normalized trajectories of the 1000 most abundant clonotypes. Each responding clone was given a CD4 or CD8 phenotype based on the CD4+ and CD8+ repertoires, which had been sequenced separately. TCRdb redid the processing of the public reads, applying fastp at Q25 and MiXCR, and retained in-frame beta chains. All rows with the same CDR3 protein become a single entry with the most common DNA and genes. TCRdb's processing, not the authors', yielded these V and J calls. The sample table lists fewer than 350,000 distinct CDR3 sequences, roughly an eighth of them with a count of one. Roughly 23% of the sample is in the top ten clones.

This clonotype was observed many times. Its binding antigen is unknown. No much larger clone is present one base from it, and per-base qualities are unavailable. This TCR was sampled from a man between 18 and 35 years old who had mild COVID-19 (a few samples of this study predate the infection). The sample titles of this study are shuffled in the database, so cell type and time point are left out; the donor was told from shared clones. The specimen was PBMCs or a T cell subset sorted from them (not recorded which).

The CDR3 region has the sequence CSVELGLAGRHNEQFF. DNA sequence: TGCAGCGTTGAGCTGGGACTAGCGGGGCGTCACAATGAGCAGTTCTTC. The chain joins TRBV29-1 to TRBJ2-1, and TRBD2 aligns with 13 junction nucleotides. The V end gives up 3 bases and the J end 5 bases, leaving 7 bases in the junction not matched to a gene. CDR1 and CDR2 (SQVTM, ANQGSEA) derive from the germline V gene. Taken from cysteine to phenylalanine, the CDR3 has 16 residues. Just CDR3 DNA is preserved here, 48 bases in frame from base 1.